This section outlines one T cell receptor beta chain sequence together with its context. There is no known antigen for this receptor. Nothing much larger sits one base from this clone, and base qualities are not available. Other DNA variants within this sample encode the same CDR3. For this chain, trimming is 3 bases at the V end and 2 bases at the J end, and the number of junction bases without a gene match is 4. The CDR3 sequence holds 15 residues, the cysteine and phenylalanine included. CDR3 DNA is the only sequence kept; it has 45 bases, read in frame from the first base. CDR1 LNHDA and CDR2 SQIVND are derived from the germline V gene (reference sequence). This entry is derived from a study of shared clonotypes between healthy human individuals (dated by TCRdb to 2018 to 2021). With regard to the full study: A few men and two women, aged 18 to 49 years, made up the cohort. Per donor, three plates each were used for CD4 naive and CD4 memory, two for CD8 naive, and one for CD8 memory. Leukapheresis yielded between about 0.85 and 9.5 billion PBMCs per donor. Libraries were prepared and TCR repertoires were sequenced by different laboratories using diverse techniques, in order to increase sequencing depth and limit assay-specific biases. Blood TCR repertoires of about 5 healthy adults were deeply sequenced to estimate repertoire size and the extent of clonotype sharing between individuals.

Donors were healthy HIV-negative adults with no recently reported acute infections or vaccinations. Only Caucasian adults living in Nashville, Tennessee, USA were represented among the donors. CD4+ T cells were enriched by magnetic negative selection; naive cells were then positively selected on CD45RA, and the negative fraction formed the memory subset. Blood was obtained by leukapheresis, after which PBMCs were separated by Ficoll-Histopaque density gradient centrifugation and cryopreserved in liquid nitrogen vapor phase. Purity and quantity of every magnetically sorted T cell population were checked by analytical flow cytometry. Each sorted fraction had its genomic DNA isolated and then quantified by UV absorbance on a Nanodrop 2000c. Using the deep immunoSEQ assay, multiplex PCR amplified TCR CDR3 regions from genomic DNA. Extracted genomic DNA from each cell subset was spread evenly across all wells of several immunoSEQ 96-well plates, with each plate serving as a replicate. For sorted subsets, 200 to 250 ng of genomic DNA, equivalent to some 30,000 T cell genomes, went into each replicate PCR. Purified libraries were quantified with a Qubit 3.0 fluorometer, sized on a Bioanalyzer 2100, and re-quantified with the KAPA Library Quantification kit. Every immunoSEQ 96-well plate was sequenced on a dedicated single-read 150-cycle Illumina NextSeq 550 flow cell. Under the source paper's analysis protocol: Because the immunoSEQ output held only junctional sequences and lacked quality scores, the filtering could not match the filtering applied to full-length reads. Sequences were annotated with PyIR, a Python wrapper for IgBLAST v1.9, and V/J genes and CDR3 were assigned using IMGT germline references. Reads with weak V/J assignments (E-value above 1e-6), missing CDR3, stop codons, out-of-frame junctions, or ambiguous translated residues were removed. V3J clonotypes were defined by identical inferred V gene, J gene, and CDR3 amino acid sequence. To compute the percentage overlap between repertoires, the number of shared unique clonotypes was divided by the size of the smaller repertoire. Repertoire richness was assessed with RTK rarefaction, the Chao1 estimator, and Recon v2.1 estimates of unobserved clonotypes. For all TCRbeta clonotypes obtained by the gDNA method from a handful of donors, generation probabilities were computed with OLGA. The source is immuneACCESS, and TCRdb retained only in-frame sequences with V and J called. Part of the clones is not carried over; for the studies checked, unresolved V genes explain less than half of this, and the remainder is unexplained. The V and J calls and clone size come from that table; D and trimming were worked out from the DNA. The sample table contains about 2.3 million clones; only one count was recorded for 80% to 95% of them. The top ten constitute roughly 0.34% of the sample.

What the work shows at the level of the full study, not this receptor alone: Compared with non-shared clonotypes, clonotypes shared by all four sorted-subset donors had higher generation probabilities. Larger estimated clonotype richness was generally found for naive subsets than for memory subsets. Only blood was sampled, and tissue TCR repertoires likely differ from those in blood. About 5% of naive CD4, approximately 3.7% of naive CD8, approximately 2.2% of memory CD4, and around 0.42% of memory CD8 clonotypes were shared across several donors. Incomplete sequencing was indicated by rarefaction of sorted-subset datasets, despite the large sequencing depth. The genetic and exposure-history diversity represented was limited by the small number of donors. Pairwise subsampling led to the expectation that sequencing depth would affect the degree of clonotype sharing among donors.

Input material: naive CD4+ T cells from PBMCs. Sample cell subset or site, as interpreted from the label and publication: CD45RA+ positively selected. The sequence derives from a man aged 18 to 29 in good health. Some clones in this sample may be carry-over from other donors' samples. The chain is encoded by TRBV19 joined to TRBJ1-5; 7 of the junction bases match TRBD1. The CDR3 sequence is CASSITGTGNQPQHF. The DNA sequence follows: TGTGCCAGTAGTATTACTGGGACAGGCAATCAGCCCCAGCATTTT.